This T cell receptor beta chain appears in the sequencing data of a study of blood T cells in healthy people across ages. For the second PCR, which ran for roughly 7 to 11 cycles, a sample-barcoded 5' primer and a J-beta primer mix were used. Every single cDNA molecule received a tag from a template-switch adaptor with 12 random nucleotides. Researchers report that each sample yielded at least 2.5 million CDR3-containing paired-end reads. TCRdb used MiXCR to reprocess the 5' RACE reads, holding one entry per CDR3 protein. The table has hundreds of thousands of distinct CDR3 sequences, nearly 60% seen once. Overall study findings and caveats: It was held that the diversity estimates obtained from one million T cells were underestimates.

This clonotype was detected only a few times. Its antigen remains unidentified. The CDR3 consists of 14 residues. Per germline, CDR1 DFQATT and CDR2 SNEGSKA (reference sequence). This TCR came from a man aged 25 to 40 in good health. The chain employs TRBV20-1 and TRBJ2-7; 7 bases match TRBD2. The DNA end is a closer match to TRBJ2-5, so the J assignment may be wrong. What was sequenced was blood. This CDR3 is CNVGWAGVGETQYF. CDR3 in DNA: TGCAATGTCGGCTGGGCGGGGGTAGGAGAGACCCAGTACTTC.